This T cell receptor (beta chain) was retrieved from a study of shared clonotypes between healthy human individuals. About the study: Two women and three men aged 18 to 49 made up the donors.

Study outcomes and limitations: Memory subsets generally showed lower estimated richness than naive subsets.

Only CD45RO-negative cells positively selected for CCR7 counted as naive CD8 cells, so terminally differentiated effector memory CD45RA+ cells were excluded. With regard to this clone: What it binds is not known.

Sorted-subset replicate PCRs used roughly 220 ng DNA, about 30,000 T cell genomes. Profiled with immunoSEQ multiplex PCR; TCRdb holds only in-frame clones, not every one. The sample consists of around 2,000,000 clones, about 95% of them appearing once. Material for sequencing was naive CD8+ T cells sorted from blood. The clonotype originates from a man younger than 35 in good health.

The CDR3 loop is CASSLTPADFYNEQFF. Here the CDR3 DNA reads TGCGCCAGCAGCCTCACCCCAGCGGACTTCTACAATGAGCAGTTCTTC. The chain joins TRBV4-3 to TRBJ2-1, with D possibly matching TRBD2 (5 bases). In germline, CDR1 is LGHNA, CDR2 YSLEER. The CDR3 is 16 amino acids. Between the trimmed V and J ends, which lost 4 bases and 3 bases, there was a span of 16 bases.